A selection of T cell receptor beta chains follows, all from one sample in a study of T cell changes during pregnancy in multiple sclerosis. Sequenced by immunoSEQ multiplex PCR; TCRdb stores in-frame clones only, minus some. The sample includes 45,000 to 70,000 clones, around 93% seen only once; the top ten take more than 0.15%. The sample in question was CD4+ T cells from peripheral blood mononuclear cells, obtained after pregnancy. The source of these receptors is a female donor in good health, enrolled as a control in a pregnancy study. CDR3s include the opening cysteine and the closing phenylalanine or tryptophan. Each record gives: CDR3 protein, CDR3 DNA, clone size, D gene, J gene, V gene. A D gene is named only where the DNA matches it firmly. Expanded clones are given a class, and other clones once, few, many or no size at all.

CDR3: CASTQSGGRNYGYTF
DNA: TGTGCCAGTACCCAGAGCGGGGGACGGAACTATGGCTACACCTTC
size: NA
D: NA
J: TRBJ1-2
V: TRBV19

CDR3: CASSLDPVEETQYF
DNA: TGTGCCAGCAGCTTGGATCCGGTTGAAGAGACCCAGTACTTC
size: NA
D: NA
J: TRBJ2-5
V: TRBV5-5

CDR3: CASNSGQGARGETQYF
DNA: TGTGCCAGCAACAGCGGGCAGGGGGCGCGTGGGGAGACCCAGTACTTC
size: NA
D: TRBD1
J: TRBJ2-5
V: TRBV5-8

CDR3: CASGGTSGGGTQYF
DNA: TGTGCCAGCGGTGGGACTAGCGGGGGAGGTACGCAGTATTTT
size: NA
D: TRBD2
J: TRBJ2-3
V: TRBV28

CDR3: CANGDSGANVLTF
DNA: TGTGCCAACGGGGACTCTGGGGCCAACGTCCTGACTTTC
size: NA
D: NA
J: TRBJ2-6
V: TRBV7-9

CDR3: CASSEARETQYF
DNA: TGTGCCAGCAGTGAAGCGCGTGAGACCCAGTACTTC
size: NA
D: NA
J: TRBJ2-5
V: TRBV6-1

CDR3: CASSSPGVYNEQFF
DNA: TGTGCCAGCAGTTCGCCGGGTGTCTACAATGAGCAGTTCTTC
size: NA
D: NA
J: TRBJ2-1
V: TRBV28

CDR3: CASSMGLQWSTDTQYF
DNA: TGTGCCAGCAGCATGGGACTCCAATGGAGCACAGATACGCAGTATTTT
size: NA
D: NA
J: TRBJ2-3
V: TRBV5-8

CDR3: CASSYSGTRYSNQPQHF
DNA: TGTGCCAGCAGCTACTCCGGGACTCGCTATAGCAATCAGCCCCAGCATTTT
size: NA
D: NA
J: TRBJ1-5
V: TRBV7-9

CDR3: CASSPRQGGTEKLFF
DNA: TGTGCCAGCTCACCTCGACAGGGAGGCACTGAAAAACTGTTTTTT
size: NA
D: TRBD1
J: TRBJ1-4
V: TRBV18

CDR3: CASSFSGTGSYGYTF
DNA: TGTGCCAGCAGCTTCTCCGGGACAGGGTCCTATGGCTACACCTTC
size: NA
D: TRBD1
J: TRBJ1-2
V: TRBV11-1

CDR3: CASSPGTGADTEAFF
DNA: TGTGCCAGCTCACCTGGGACAGGGGCGGACACTGAAGCTTTCTTT
size: NA
D: TRBD1
J: TRBJ1-1
V: TRBV18

CDR3: CASSLQGMRGYTF
DNA: TGTGCCAGCAGCTTACAGGGCATGAGGGGCTACACCTTC
size: NA
D: NA
J: TRBJ1-2
V: TRBV7-2

CDR3: CASGAGVNTEAFF
DNA: TGCGCCAGCGGAGCGGGGGTGAACACTGAAGCTTTCTTT
size: once
D: NA
J: TRBJ1-1
V: TRBV5-1

CDR3: CASSPGTGNTIYF
DNA: TGTGCCAGCAGCCCAGGGACTGGAAACACCATATATTTT
size: NA
D: NA
J: TRBJ1-3
V: TRBV28

CDR3: CASRRHREGETNSPLHF
DNA: TGTGCCAGCAGGCGACATCGGGAGGGAGAAACTAATTCACCCCTCCACTTT
size: NA
D: NA
J: TRBJ1-6
V: TRBV5-4

CDR3: CASSVATSGGIITDTQYF
DNA: TGTGCCAGCAGCGTAGCTACTAGCGGGGGAATAATCACAGATACGCAGTATTTT
size: NA
D: TRBD2
J: TRBJ2-3
V: TRBV9

CDR3: CASSYASGGGGYTF
DNA: TGTGCCAGCAGTTATGCATCAGGGGGCGGTGGCTACACCTTC
size: NA
D: TRBD1
J: TRBJ1-2
V: TRBV6-5

CDR3: CASSPQGFGTGELFF
DNA: TGTGCTAGCAGCCCCCAGGGGTTTGGCACCGGGGAGCTGTTTTTT
size: NA
D: NA
J: TRBJ2-2
V: TRBV7-7

CDR3: CASSQEEPTGGGYTF
DNA: TGCGCCAGCAGCCAAGAGGAACCCACAGGCGGTGGCTACACCTTC
size: once
D: NA
J: TRBJ1-2
V: TRBV4-1

CDR3: CASSSGTGDGYTF
DNA: TGTGCCAGCAGCTCAGGGACGGGGGATGGCTACACCTTC
size: few
D: NA
J: TRBJ1-2
V: TRBV5-5

CDR3: CASSTLGQKNTEAFF
DNA: TGTGCCAGTAGTACGTTAGGACAGAAGAACACTGAAGCTTTCTTT
size: NA
D: NA
J: TRBJ1-1
V: TRBV19

CDR3: CASIGQRSTEAFF
DNA: TGTGCCAGCATCGGACAGAGATCCACTGAAGCTTTCTTT
size: NA
D: NA
J: TRBJ1-1
V: TRBV2

CDR3: CASSLERRNSPLHF
DNA: TGTGCCAGCAGCTTAGAACGGAGGAATTCACCCCTCCACTTT
size: NA
D: NA
J: TRBJ1-6
V: TRBV7-8